The source of this T cell receptor (beta chain) is a study of identical twins. The CDR3 length is 17 residues. Per germline, CDR1 LGHNA and CDR2 YSLEER. Between the trimmed V and J ends, which lost 0 bases and 4 bases, there was a span of 17 bases. This clonotype was seen only a few times. Its cognate antigen is unknown. Study results and limitations: Researchers caution that invariant MAIT and iNKT cells could partly confound zero-insertion analyses. Cord blood's abundant beta clonotypes had fewer insertions, unlike memory repertoires. Excess sharing by twins proved weaker in beta out-of-frame sequences.

TCRdb reprocessed the 5' RACE reads with MiXCR, giving one entry per CDR3 protein. The sample includes a few hundred thousand distinct CDR3 sequences, more than 13% of them seen just once. The sample also formed part of further work on yellow fever vaccine responses in identical twins.

The J gene is TRBJ2-3, the V gene TRBV4-3; the D gene is possibly TRBD2 (6 bases). The specimen was CD4+ T cells sorted from blood. This clonotype originated in a woman under 30 in good health. CDR3 protein: CASSQEAVASEADTQYF. CDR3 nucleotide sequence: TGCGCCAGCAGCCAAGAAGCAGTAGCTAGCGAGGCAGATACGCAGTATTTT.